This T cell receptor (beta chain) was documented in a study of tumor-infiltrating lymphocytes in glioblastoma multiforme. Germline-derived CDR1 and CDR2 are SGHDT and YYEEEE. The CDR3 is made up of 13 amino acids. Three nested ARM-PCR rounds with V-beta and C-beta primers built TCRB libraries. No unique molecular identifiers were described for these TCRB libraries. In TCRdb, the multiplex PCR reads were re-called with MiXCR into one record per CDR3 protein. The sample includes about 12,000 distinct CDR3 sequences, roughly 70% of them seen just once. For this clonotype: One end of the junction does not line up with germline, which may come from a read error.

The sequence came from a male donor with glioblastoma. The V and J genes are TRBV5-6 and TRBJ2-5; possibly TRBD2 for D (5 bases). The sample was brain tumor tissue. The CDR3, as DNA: TGTGCCAGCAGCTTGGAGGGAGAAGAGACCCAGTATTTC. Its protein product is CASSLEGEETQYF.